This TCR beta chain was captured in a study of cytomegalovirus exposure and HLA in healthy donors. The germline CDR1 and CDR2 sequences are SEHNR and FQNEAQ (reference sequence). V lost 7 bases to trimming and J lost 2 bases, with 16 bases between them. CDR3 length: 15 residues. Vbeta (60) and Jbeta (13) primers were used in the PCR. Assay used: immunoSEQ multiplex PCR; TCRdb lists only in-frame clones, some missing. This sample's table has about 53,000 clones. The origin of this receptor is a man between 18 and 35 years old in good health and CMV-seropositive. V is TRBV7-9 and J is TRBJ2-3, with a tentative D call TRBD1 (5 bases). The source material was PBMCs. CDR3 bases: TGTGCCAGCACCCCAGGGTCCTCTAACACAGATACGCAGTATTTT. Protein product: CASTPGSSNTDTQYF. Drawing the rest from reference TRBV7-9 and TRBJ2-3, the complete variable domain is DTGVSQNPRHKITKRGQNVTFRCDPISEHNRLYWYRQTLGQGPEFLTYFQNEAQLEKSRLLSDRFSAERPKGSFSTLEIQRTEQGDSAMYLCASTPGSSNTDTQYFGPGTRLTVL.